The present T cell receptor beta chain was sequenced within a study of T-cell memory formation after mild COVID-19. cDNA libraries for TCR alpha and TCR beta, carrying sample barcodes and UMIs, came from 5'RACE with constant-segment primers. TCRdb itself ran the 5' RACE reads through MiXCR, one entry per CDR3 protein. The sample shows around 370,000 distinct CDR3 sequences, roughly 21% of them seen only once. Between the trimmed V and J ends, which lost 4 bases and 2 bases, there was a span of 15 bases. This CDR3 region has 15 residues. Germline loops: CDR1 SEHNR, CDR2 FQNEAQ (reference sequence). Study-wide results and caveats: Cross-reactive memory seemingly joined, as some responding clones were found in pre-infection memory. Those CD4+ clones that contracted were mainly in CM and EM (CD8+ ones in EMRA).

Concerning this clonotype itself: Its antigen is not known.

Source material: PBMCs or a T cell subset sorted from them (not recorded which). J is TRBJ2-7 and V is TRBV7-9; D is perhaps TRBD1 or TRBD2 (5 bases each). The TCR comes from an adult woman who had mild COVID-19 (a few samples of this study predate the infection). Cell type and time point are not known. CDR3 sequence reads: CASSYSGGDPYEQYF. The DNA of the CDR3 is TGTGCCAGCAGCTATAGTGGGGGAGACCCCTACGAGCAGTACTTC.